The 20 T cell receptor beta chains below all came from one sample that was sequenced in a study of CD8+ T cells in alopecia areata. Extraction of RNA preceded its reverse transcription into cDNA, which served as the sequencing template. Clones were read by immunoSEQ multiplex PCR, and TCRdb kept only the in-frame ones, dropping some. This table has about 150,000 clones, about 60% appearing once. Sequencing used CD4+ T cells sorted from blood, obtained at week 0. All receptors derive from a human donor with alopecia areata.

The chain carries TRBV4-1 and TRBJ1-2; D ambiguous. The CDR3 is 14 residues long. CDR1 MGHRA and CDR2 YSYEKL come from the germline V gene. V lost 4 bases and J 5 bases, leaving 14 bases between the germline ends. CDR3: CASSPQWTAYGYTF. CDR3 coding DNA: TGCGCCAGCAGCCCCCAGTGGACGGCGTATGGCTACACCTTC.

The rearrangement links TRBV15 to TRBJ2-5; 10 bases match TRBD2. This CDR3 region has 16 residues. The V gene end was trimmed by 1 base and the J gene end by 1 base; junction bases not matched to a gene: 3. Germline CDR1 is LNHNV and CDR2 is YYDKDF (reference sequence). CDR3 bases: TGTGCCACCAGCAGAGTAGGACTAGCGGCCCAAGAGACCCAGTACTTC. Amino acid sequence: CATSRVGLAAQETQYF.

This clone was picked up a small number of times. The chain uses TRBV29-1 and TRBJ2-3; 9 positions agree with TRBD2. The CDR3 loop spans 14 amino acids. With 4 bases clipped from V and 1 base from J, the junction kept 3 bases outside the gene matches. CDR1 SQVTM and CDR2 ANQGSEA come from the germline V gene. The CDR3 DNA is TGCAGCGTTGCGGCTAGCGGGGGCACAGATACGCAGTATTTT. Its protein product is CSVAASGGTDTQYF.

V and J are TRBV7-2 and TRBJ2-1; 11 nucleotides agree with TRBD2. CDR3 length: 15 residues. Trimming at V came to 5 bases and at J to 7 bases, leaving 7 bases not matched to a gene. The germline CDR1 and CDR2 sequences are SGHTA and FQGNSA. The CDR3 DNA reads as TGTGCCAGCAGCCTTGGAGCTAGCGGGGGGAATGAGCAGTTCTTC. Amino acids: CASSLGASGGNEQFF.

CDR3 loop: CATSGQLTDTQYF. DNA for the CDR3: TGTGCCACCAGCGGACAGCTCACAGATACGCAGTATTTT. This chain connects TRBV15 to TRBJ2-3, with a tentative D call TRBD1 (6 bases). CDR3 size: 13 residues. V lost 5 bases, J lost 2 bases, and 8 bases lay in between. Germline CDR1 reads LNHNV; CDR2 reads YYDKDF (reference sequence).

This chain links TRBV5-1 with TRBJ2-1, with 10 bases matching TRBD2. With V trimmed by 4 bases and J by 8 bases, 3 bases remained unmatched. CDR1 and CDR2 from the germline V gene are SGHRS and YFSETQ. This CDR3 comprises 13 residues. The CDR3 sequence is CASSSGGADEQFF. The CDR3 nucleotides read TGCGCCAGCAGCAGCGGGGGGGCCGATGAGCAGTTCTTC.

This clone has more than one count but fewer than ten. In nucleotides, the CDR3 is TGCGCCAGCAGCCCAAGGACTAGCGGGGGATACGAGCAGTACTTC. Its protein is CASSPRTSGGYEQYF. The rearrangement joins TRBV5-1 to TRBJ2-7; 13 bases are a match to TRBD2. V lost 4 bases and J lost 4; bases outside the gene matches: 5. This CDR3 is built from 15 residues. The germline gives CDR1 SGHRS, CDR2 YFSETQ.

This rearrangement joins TRBV11-1 to TRBJ2-3, with D hard to call. Trimming removed 5 bases at V and 4 bases at J, with 16 bases between. This CDR3 region has 15 residues. Germline CDR1 SGHAT, CDR2 FQDESV (reference sequence). Here the CDR3 DNA reads TGTGCCAGCAGCCCCAGCCCGACGGTCGCAGATACGCAGTATTTT. Protein sequence: CASSPSPTVADTQYF.

This clone was recorded once. CDR3: CSVRDADTGANVLTF. DNA for the CDR3: TGCAGCGTCCGGGACGCAGACACTGGGGCCAACGTCCTGACTTTC. The chain joins TRBV29-1 to TRBJ2-6; TRBD1 or TRBD2 may be the D gene (5 bases each). The CDR3 is made up of 15 amino acids. The V gene's germline CDR1 is SQVTM and CDR2 ANQGSEA. Trimming took off 6 bases at V and 2 bases at J, with 14 bases between the two ends.

This rearrangement joins TRBV15 to TRBJ2-3; TRBD2 might be the D (6 bases). This CDR3 spans 15 amino acids. The germline gives CDR1 LNHNV, CDR2 YYDKDF (reference sequence). V lost 0 bases, J lost 4 bases, and 11 bases lay in between. CDR3: CATSRDSRRADTQYF. The CDR3 DNA follows: TGTGCCACCAGCAGAGATAGCAGGAGGGCAGATACGCAGTATTTT. Full variable domain (outside the CDR3, taken from reference TRBV15 and TRBJ2-3): DAMVIQNPRYQVTQFGKPVTLSCSQTLNHNVMYWYQQKSSQAPKLLFHYYDKDFNNEADTPDNFQSRRPNTSFCFLDIRSPGLGDTAMYLCATSRDSRRADTQYFGPGTRLTVL.

In nucleotides, the CDR3 is TGCAGTGCTAGGTCCGCCCCTGGCTACACCTTC. Translating gives CSARSAPGYTF. The chain recombines TRBV20-1 with TRBJ1-2; D remains ambiguous. V was pared by 3 bases and J by 7 bases, with 9 bases between. The CDR3 extends over 11 amino acids. In germline, CDR1 is DFQATT, CDR2 SNEGSKA (reference sequence).

The J gene is TRBJ1-2, the V gene TRBV5-1; D gene ambiguous. CDR1 and CDR2 (germline): SGHRS, YFSETQ. The CDR3 covers 14 residues. Trimming shortened V by 0 bases and J by 1 base, and 7 bases separated the two germline ends. The CDR3 coding sequence is TGCGCCAGCAGCTTGGCCGGCAGTAACTATGGCTACACCTTC. Translation gives CASSLAGSNYGYTF.

The chain has TRBV25-1 and TRBJ2-1, with TRBD2 matching over 11 bases. This CDR3 contains 16 residues. CDR1 and CDR2 (germline): MGHDK, SYGVNS. The J segment lost 5 bases and the V segment lost 6 bases, leaving 9 bases of the junction unmatched. The CDR3 loop is CASSRLGTSGHNEQFF. The CDR3 bases are TGTGCCAGCAGCAGATTAGGGACTAGCGGACACAATGAGCAGTTCTTC.

This clone was recorded a few times. V gene TRBV23-1 combines with J gene TRBJ2-1; weak D call: TRBD2 (6 bases). TRBV23-1 is designated an ORF whose function remains uncertain. Trimming took 6 bases from V and 7 from J, leaving 31 bases between them. This CDR3 contains 19 residues. The DNA for the CDR3 is TGCGCCAGCAGCCAGGCCAGGGAGATCGCGGGACCCATGGGGAATGAGCAGTTCTTC. It specifies CASSQAREIAGPMGNEQFF.

In DNA, the CDR3 is TGCGCCAGCAGCTTTGCCAGGGGGATTGTTGGCAGCTATGGCTACACCTTC. Its translation: CASSFARGIVGSYGYTF. This chain uses TRBV5-1 with TRBJ1-2; 7 nucleotides agree with TRBD1. V dropped 2 bases and J dropped 4; count of bases not matched to a gene: 14. The CDR3 contains 17 residues. Germline V gene lookup returns CDR1 SGHRS and CDR2 YFSETQ.

The chain couples TRBV28 to TRBJ1-2; D ambiguous. Germline V CDR1 and CDR2: MDHEN, SYDVKM. This CDR3 contains 14 residues. V was clipped by 5 bases and J by 6 bases, with 16 bases between them. CDR3 sequence: CASSPPDLTNGYTF. CDR3 coding DNA: TGTGCCAGCAGTCCACCAGACCTAACTAATGGCTACACCTTC.

The V gene is TRBV30, the J gene TRBJ1-5; D perhaps matches TRBD1 (5 bases). CDR1 GTSNPN and CDR2 SVGIG come from the germline V gene (reference sequence). The CDR3 contains 14 residues. V was pared by 3 bases and J by 3 bases, with 12 bases between. The CDR3: CAWRTREINQPQHF. CDR3 bases: TGTGCCTGGAGAACCAGGGAGATCAATCAGCCCCAGCATTTT.

This clone is a singleton in its sample. The chain is built from TRBV5-4 and TRBJ1-6; D uncertain. This CDR3 is 13 amino acids long. The germline gives CDR1 SGHNT, CDR2 YYREEE (reference sequence). V was cut by 0 bases and J by 6 bases, with 4 bases left in between. For the CDR3, the DNA is TGTGCCAGCAGCTTGGACGGTAATTCACCCCTCCACTTT. Translating it yields CASSLDGNSPLHF.

The chain recombines TRBV6-5 with TRBJ1-2; 7 nucleotides line up with TRBD1. Germline V gene data show CDR1 as MNHEY and CDR2 as SVGAGI. V lost 8 bases, J lost 4 bases, and 1 base stayed unmatched. The CDR3 extends over 11 amino acids. The CDR3 loop reads CASRDSYGYTF. The CDR3 DNA reads as TGTGCCAGCCGGGACAGCTATGGCTACACCTTC.

The gene calls are TRBV5-6 and TRBJ2-3; D gene unclear. The CDR3 is 14 amino acids. CDR1 and CDR2 from the germline V gene are SGHDT and YYEEEE. The ends were cut back, 2 bases at V and 1 base at J, with 8 bases in the middle. CDR3 region: CASSFGWRTDTQYF. In DNA form, the CDR3 reads TGTGCCAGCAGCTTTGGGTGGCGCACAGATACGCAGTATTTT.